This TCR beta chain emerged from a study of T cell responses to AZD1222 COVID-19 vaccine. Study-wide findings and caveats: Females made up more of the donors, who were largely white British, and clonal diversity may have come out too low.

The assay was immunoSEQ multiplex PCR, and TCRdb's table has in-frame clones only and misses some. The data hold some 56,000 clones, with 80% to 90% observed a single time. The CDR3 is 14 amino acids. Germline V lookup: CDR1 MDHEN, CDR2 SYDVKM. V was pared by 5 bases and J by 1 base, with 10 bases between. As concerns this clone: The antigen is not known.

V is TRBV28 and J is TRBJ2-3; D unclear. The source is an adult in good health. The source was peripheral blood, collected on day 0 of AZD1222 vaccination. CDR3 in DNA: TGTGCCAGCAGTCTAGTGAGTGGCACAGATACGCAGTATTTT. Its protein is CASSLVSGTDTQYF.